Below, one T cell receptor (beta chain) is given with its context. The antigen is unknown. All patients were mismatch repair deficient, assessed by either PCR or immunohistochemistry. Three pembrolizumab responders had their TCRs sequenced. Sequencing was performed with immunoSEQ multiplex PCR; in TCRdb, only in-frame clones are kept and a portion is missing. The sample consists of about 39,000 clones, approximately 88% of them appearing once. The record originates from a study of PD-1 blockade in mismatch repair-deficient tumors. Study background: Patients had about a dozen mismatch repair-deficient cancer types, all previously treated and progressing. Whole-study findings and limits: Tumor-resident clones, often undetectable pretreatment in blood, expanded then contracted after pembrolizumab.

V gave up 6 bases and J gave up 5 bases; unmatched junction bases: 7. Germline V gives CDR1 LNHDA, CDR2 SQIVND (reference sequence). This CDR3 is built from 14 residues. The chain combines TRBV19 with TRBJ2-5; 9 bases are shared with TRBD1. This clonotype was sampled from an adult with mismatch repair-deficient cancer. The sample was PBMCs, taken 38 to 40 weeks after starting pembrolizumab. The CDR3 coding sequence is TGTGCCAGTAGCCCGACAGGGGGACGGGAGACCCAGTACTTC. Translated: CASSPTGGRETQYF.